The 9 T cell receptor beta chains presented below share a single source sample, sequenced in a study of blood T cells in healthy people across ages. Through a sample-barcoded 5' primer and a J-beta primer mix, a second PCR was run for roughly 6 to 11 cycles. Each CDR3 protein gets one entry after TCRdb re-called the 5' RACE reads with MiXCR. The sample contains hundreds of thousands of distinct CDR3 sequences, roughly 53% of which appear only once. Sample: blood. The receptor source for this set is a man aged 55 to 70 in good health.

The chain carries TRBV5-1 and TRBJ2-5, with D unresolved. Trimming shortened V by 1 base and J by 2 bases, and 12 bases separated the two germline ends. Germline-derived CDR1 and CDR2 are SGHRS and YFSETQ. This CDR3 spans 15 amino acids. The CDR3 DNA sequence: TGCGCCAGCAGCTTGATGGCTCGGATTCAAGAGACCCAGTACTTC. Translation gives CASSLMARIQETQYF.

Only one count was recorded for this clonotype. This chain links TRBV15 with TRBJ1-2, with D possibly TRBD1 on 6 matching bases. The CDR3 is 15 residues long. In germline, CDR1 is LNHNV, CDR2 YYDKDF (reference sequence). V was trimmed by 0 bases and J by 6 bases, leaving 14 bases between them. The CDR3 here is CATSRDLGGLDGYTF. The CDR3 coding sequence is TGTGCCACCAGCAGAGATCTTGGGGGCCTCGATGGCTACACCTTC.

The J gene is TRBJ2-7, the V gene TRBV27, with 9 bases matching TRBD2. Germline loops: CDR1 MNHEY, CDR2 SMNVEV (reference sequence). There are 16 residues in the CDR3. J was trimmed by 3 bases and V by 0 bases; bases with no gene match: 6. The CDR3 DNA reads TGTGCCAGCAGTTTATCGAAGCGGGGGGTGAACTACGAGCAGTACTTC. It codes for CASSLSKRGVNYEQYF.

This clonotype was seen once. The genes are TRBV5-1 and TRBJ2-5, with no clear D. Trimming removed 0 bases from V and 5 bases from J, with 11 bases in between. The germline V gene encodes CDR1 SGHRS and CDR2 YFSETQ. This CDR3 region has 14 residues. CDR3 DNA sequence: TGCGCCAGCAGCTTGGTGGCAGCTGGGGAGACCCAGTACTTC. Amino acids: CASSLVAAGETQYF.

The count of this clonotype is one. Compared with germline, one end of the junction differs, possibly owing to a read error. This rearrangement joins TRBV24-1 to TRBJ2-4, with D unclear. This CDR3 is built from 8 residues. Germline CDR1 and CDR2: KGHDR and SFDVKD. CDR3 sequence reads: CTHQALPF. The CDR3 nucleotides are TGTACACACCAGGCACTCCCCTTC.

This clonotype appeared a single time. The rearrangement links TRBV24-1 to TRBJ2-5; TRBD2 matches at 13 bases. From germline, CDR1 is KGHDR and CDR2 SFDVKD. This CDR3 is 16 amino acids long. Trimming removed 2 bases from V and 4 bases from J; junction bases left unmatched: 3. CDR3 nucleotides: TGTGCCACCAGTGATTGGACTAGCGGGGGTCGAGAGACCCAGTACTTC. Protein sequence: CATSDWTSGGRETQYF.

This clonotype was recorded a few times. The J gene is TRBJ2-5, the V gene TRBV6-1, with a possible D match to TRBD1 (6 bases). Germline lookup yields CDR1 MNHNS and CDR2 SASEGT. This CDR3 is built from 14 residues. V was shortened by 6 bases and J by 1 base, with 12 bases between the two germline ends. CDR3 nucleotide sequence: TGTGCCAGCAGACGCGGACAGACCCAAGAGACCCAGTACTTC. Protein: CASRRGQTQETQYF.

The chain links TRBV3-1 to TRBJ2-5; a possible D gene is TRBD2 (5 bases). The J call is doubtful: the DNA matches TRBJ2-7 better. In germline, CDR1 is LGHDT, CDR2 YNNKEL (reference sequence). The CDR3 runs 16 residues. The CDR3 sequence: CASSQGRANGFYEQYF. As DNA, the CDR3 is TGTGCCAGCAGCCAAGGGCGGGCAAATGGATTCTACGAGCAGTACTTC.

This chain links TRBV12-5 with TRBJ2-6; perhaps TRBD1 as D (5 bases). The CDR3 contains 17 residues. The germline CDR1 and CDR2 sequences are LGHNT and FRNRAP. V gave up 0 bases and J gave up 2 bases, with 11 bases separating them. The CDR3 reads CASGLVLEGAGANVLTF. CDR3 coding DNA: TGTGCTAGTGGTTTGGTACTGGAAGGGGCTGGGGCCAACGTCCTGACTTTC.